Sequencing of this TCR beta chain was carried out in a study of CD8 T cells in ankylosing spondylitis. General study points: Previously reported in reactive arthritis synovial fluid and blood were some of the motif variants. Within matched ankylosing spondylitis synovial fluid, disease-linked clones were reportedly significantly enriched.

This clonotype was observed at least ten times. Its antigen is undetermined. As the method for making TCR beta libraries, quantitative 5'-RACE with molecular barcodes was used. TCRdb reprocessed the 5' RACE reads via MiXCR and lists one record per CDR3 protein. The sample shows about 320,000 distinct CDR3 sequences, roughly 10% of them seen only once. Germline V gene sequence: CDR1 SGHRS, CDR2 YFSETQ. CDR3 length: 13 residues. V was cut by 6 bases and J by 1 base, with 11 bases left in between. This sequence was found in a female donor with ankylosing spondylitis or in good health (not recorded which). The specimen was blood, either unsorted or a sorted T cell fraction (not recorded which). This chain uses TRBV5-1 with TRBJ2-7; a possible D gene is TRBD2 (5 bases). The CDR3 DNA follows: TGCGCCAGCATAAAAGAGGGATCCTACGAGCAGTACTTC. Encoded protein: CASIKEGSYEQYF.